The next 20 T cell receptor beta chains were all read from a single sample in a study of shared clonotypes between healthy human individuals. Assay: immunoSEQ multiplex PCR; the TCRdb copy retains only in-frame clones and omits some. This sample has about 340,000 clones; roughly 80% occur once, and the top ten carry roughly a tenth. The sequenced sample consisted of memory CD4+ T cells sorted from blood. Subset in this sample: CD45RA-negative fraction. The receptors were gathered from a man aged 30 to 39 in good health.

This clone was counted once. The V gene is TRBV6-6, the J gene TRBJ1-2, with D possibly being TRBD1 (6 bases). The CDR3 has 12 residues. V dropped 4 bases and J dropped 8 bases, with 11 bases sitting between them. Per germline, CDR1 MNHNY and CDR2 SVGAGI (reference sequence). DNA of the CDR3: TGTGCCAGCAGTTTCGACAGGTTAGGCTACACCTTC. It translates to CASSFDRLGYTF.

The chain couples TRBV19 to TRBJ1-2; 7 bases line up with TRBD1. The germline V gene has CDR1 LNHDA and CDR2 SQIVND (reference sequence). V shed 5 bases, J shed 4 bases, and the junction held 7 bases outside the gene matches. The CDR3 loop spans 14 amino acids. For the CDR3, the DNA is TGTGCCAGTAGTGCTCGACAGGGCTTCTATGGCTACACCTTC. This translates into CASSARQGFYGYTF.

CDR3 region: CASSQEPDYATNEKLFF. The CDR3 region has the DNA TGCGCCAGCAGCCAAGAACCGGATTATGCAACTAATGAAAAACTGTTTTTT. The chain joins TRBV4-1 to TRBJ1-4; no clear D. Germline V lookup: CDR1 MGHRA, CDR2 YSYEKL. Trimming took off 0 bases at V and 0 bases at J, with 11 bases between the two ends. The CDR3 runs 17 residues.

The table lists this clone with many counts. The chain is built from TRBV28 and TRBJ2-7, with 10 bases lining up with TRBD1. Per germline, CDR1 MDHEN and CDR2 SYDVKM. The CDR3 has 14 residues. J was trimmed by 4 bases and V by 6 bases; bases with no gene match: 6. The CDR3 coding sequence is TGTGCCAGCAGCCGGACAGGGGGGACGTACGAGCAGTACTTC. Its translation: CASSRTGGTYEQYF.

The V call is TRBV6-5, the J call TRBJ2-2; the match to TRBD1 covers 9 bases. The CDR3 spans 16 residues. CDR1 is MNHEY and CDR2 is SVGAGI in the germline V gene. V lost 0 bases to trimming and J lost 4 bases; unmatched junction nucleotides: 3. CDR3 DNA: TGTGCCAGCAGTTACTCGACAGGGGGTAGCACCGGGGAGCTGTTTTTT. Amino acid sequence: CASSYSTGGSTGELFF.

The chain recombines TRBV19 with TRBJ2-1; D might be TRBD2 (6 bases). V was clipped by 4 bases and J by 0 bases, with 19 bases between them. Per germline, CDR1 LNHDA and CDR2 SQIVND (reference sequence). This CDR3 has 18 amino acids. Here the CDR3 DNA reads TGTGCCAGTAGTACCCTCCCTAGCGTCCTAATCTCCTACAATGAGCAGTTCTTC. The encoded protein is CASSTLPSVLISYNEQFF.

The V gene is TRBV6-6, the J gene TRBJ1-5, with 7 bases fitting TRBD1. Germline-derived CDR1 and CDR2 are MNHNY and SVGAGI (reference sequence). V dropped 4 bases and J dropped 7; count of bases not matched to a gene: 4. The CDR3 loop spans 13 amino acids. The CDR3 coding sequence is TGTGCCAGCAGTTCCGACAGGGCCCAGCCCCAGCATTTT. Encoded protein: CASSSDRAQPQHF.

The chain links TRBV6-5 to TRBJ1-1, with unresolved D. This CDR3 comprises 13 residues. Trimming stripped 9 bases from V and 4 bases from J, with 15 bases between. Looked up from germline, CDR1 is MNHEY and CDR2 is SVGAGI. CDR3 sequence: CASQRGLGTEAFF. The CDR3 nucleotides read TGTGCCAGTCAAAGAGGGTTAGGCACTGAAGCTTTCTTT.

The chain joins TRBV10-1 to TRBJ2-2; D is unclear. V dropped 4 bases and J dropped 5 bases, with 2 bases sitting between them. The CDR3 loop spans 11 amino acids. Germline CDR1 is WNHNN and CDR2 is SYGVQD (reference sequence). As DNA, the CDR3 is TGCGCCAGCAGTGCAACCGGGGAGCTGTTTTTT. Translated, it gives CASSATGELFF.

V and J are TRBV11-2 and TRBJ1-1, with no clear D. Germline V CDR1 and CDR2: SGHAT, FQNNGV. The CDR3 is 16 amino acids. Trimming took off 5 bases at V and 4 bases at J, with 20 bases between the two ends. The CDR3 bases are TGTGCCAGCAGCCGGGCCCGTAGTGGGAGGCCCACTGAAGCTTTCTTT. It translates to CASSRARSGRPTEAFF.

In DNA form, the CDR3 reads TGTGCCAGCAGCCTCTCTGACATCGCCTACGAGCAGTACTTC. This translates into CASSLSDIAYEQYF. The chain uses TRBV7-2 and TRBJ2-7, with D unclear. The germline gives CDR1 SGHTA, CDR2 FQGNSA. This CDR3 is 14 amino acids long. The V end lost 5 bases, the J end lost 2 bases, and 13 bases lay between the germline ends.

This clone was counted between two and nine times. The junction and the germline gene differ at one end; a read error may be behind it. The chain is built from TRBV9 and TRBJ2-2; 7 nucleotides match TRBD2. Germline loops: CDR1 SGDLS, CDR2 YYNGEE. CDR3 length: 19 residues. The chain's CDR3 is CASTVTHRPGRGVTGELFF. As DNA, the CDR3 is TGTGCCAGCACCGTAACCCACCGACCGGGGAGGGGAGTCACCGGGGAGCTGTTTTTT.

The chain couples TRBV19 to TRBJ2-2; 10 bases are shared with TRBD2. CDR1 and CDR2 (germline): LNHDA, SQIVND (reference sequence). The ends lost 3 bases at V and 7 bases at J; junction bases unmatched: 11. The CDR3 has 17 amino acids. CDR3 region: CASSIQLAGVSGGELFF. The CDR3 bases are TGTGCCAGTAGTATCCAGCTAGCGGGAGTTTCTGGCGGGGAGCTGTTTTTT. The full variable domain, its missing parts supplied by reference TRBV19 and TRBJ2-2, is DGGITQSPKYLFRKEGQNVTLSCEQNLNHDAMYWYRQDPGQGLRLIYYSQIVNDFQKGDIAEGYSVSREKKESFPLTVTSAQKNPTAFYLCASSIQLAGVSGGELFFGEGSRLTVL.

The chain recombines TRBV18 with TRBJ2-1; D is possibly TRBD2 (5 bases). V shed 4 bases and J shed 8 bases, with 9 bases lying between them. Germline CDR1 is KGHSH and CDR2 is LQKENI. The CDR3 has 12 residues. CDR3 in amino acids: CASSRTSDEQFF. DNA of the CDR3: TGTGCCAGCTCACGAACTAGTGATGAGCAGTTCTTC. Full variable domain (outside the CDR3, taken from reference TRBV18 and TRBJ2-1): NAGVMQNPRHLVRRRGQEARLRCSPMKGHSHVYWYRQLPEEGLKFMVYLQKENIIDESGMPKERFSAEFPKEGPSILRIQQVVRGDSAAYFCASSRTSDEQFFGPGTRLTVL.

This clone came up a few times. The CDR3 is CASSQISGVFGYTF. In DNA, the CDR3 is TGCGCCAGCAGCCAAATTTCCGGGGTTTTCGGCTACACCTTC. This sequence joins TRBV4-1 and TRBJ1-2, with D hard to call. This CDR3 contains 14 residues. Trimming stripped 2 bases from V and 8 bases from J, with 15 bases between. Germline CDR1 MGHRA, CDR2 YSYEKL.

DNA for the CDR3: TGTGCCAGCAGTTTCCTGGGACTAGCGGGAATTGAGCAGTTCTTC. Translation: CASSFLGLAGIEQFF. J is TRBJ2-1 and V is TRBV2, with 13 bases lining up with TRBD2. The CDR3 is made up of 15 amino acids. Losses at the gene ends were 5 bases for V and 9 bases for J; bases not matched to a gene: 7. Germline CDR1 reads SNHLY; CDR2 reads FYNNEI.

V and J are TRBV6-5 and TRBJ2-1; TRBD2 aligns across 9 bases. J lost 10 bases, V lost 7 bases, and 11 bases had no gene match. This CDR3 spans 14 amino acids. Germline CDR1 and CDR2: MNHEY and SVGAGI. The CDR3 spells CASTPGLAIPEQFF. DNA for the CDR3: TGTGCCAGCACCCCGGGACTAGCTATCCCCGAGCAGTTCTTC.

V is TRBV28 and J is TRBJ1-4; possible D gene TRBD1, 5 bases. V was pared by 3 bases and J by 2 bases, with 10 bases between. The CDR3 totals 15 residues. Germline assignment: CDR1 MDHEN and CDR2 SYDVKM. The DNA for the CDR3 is TGTGCCAGCAGTTTTCGACAGTTCACTAATGAAAAACTGTTTTTT. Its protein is CASSFRQFTNEKLFF.

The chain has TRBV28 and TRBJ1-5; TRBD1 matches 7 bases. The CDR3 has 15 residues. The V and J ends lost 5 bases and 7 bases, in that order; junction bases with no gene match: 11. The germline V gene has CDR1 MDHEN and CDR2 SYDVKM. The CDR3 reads CASSPITGVNQPQHF. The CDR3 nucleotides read TGTGCCAGCAGTCCCATAACAGGGGTGAACCAGCCCCAGCATTTT.

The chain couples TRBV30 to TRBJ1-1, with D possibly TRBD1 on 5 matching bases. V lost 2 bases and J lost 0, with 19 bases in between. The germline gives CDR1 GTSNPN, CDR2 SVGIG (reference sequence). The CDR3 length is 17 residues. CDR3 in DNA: TGTGCCTGGAGTACAGATGTCCTGAGGACAATGAACACTGAAGCTTTCTTT. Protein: CAWSTDVLRTMNTEAFF.